Listed below are T cell receptor beta chains from one sample, sequenced in a study of Graves' ophthalmopathy and Graves' hyperthyroidism. One entry per CDR3 protein, called by TCRdb with MiXCR from the multiplex PCR reads. The sample lists 600,000 to 650,000 distinct CDR3 sequences; about 20% were seen once. Material for sequencing was peripheral blood. The receptors were sampled from a woman between 18 and 29 years old with stable Graves' hyperthyroidism. Some clones in this sample may be carry-over from other donors' samples. The CDR3 runs from the conserved cysteine through the conserved F or W. A D gene is named only where the DNA matches it firmly. For some rows the clone size is stated as once, few or many, or as a class when expanded; others skip it.

len: 13; v_gene: TRBV6-1; j_gene: TRBJ1-1; abundance: .; d_gene: .; CDR3aa: CASRGPENTEAFF; CDR3nt: TGTGCCAGCAGGGGGCCGGAGAACACTGAAGCTTTCTTT
len: 14; v_gene: TRBV5-1; j_gene: TRBJ2-5; abundance: many; d_gene: .; CDR3aa: CASSYRRDQETQYF; CDR3nt: TGCGCCAGCAGCTACCGGAGGGATCAAGAGACCCAGTACTTC
len: 15; v_gene: TRBV6-1; j_gene: TRBJ1-1; abundance: many; d_gene: TRBD1; CDR3aa: CASSASVAGGTEAFF; CDR3nt: TGTGCCAGCAGTGCCTCAGTCGCAGGGGGCACTGAAGCTTTCTTT
len: 14; v_gene: TRBV12-3/TRBV12-4; j_gene: TRBJ1-5; abundance: few; d_gene: TRBD1; CDR3aa: CASSDRGLAQPQHF; CDR3nt: TGTGCCAGCAGTGACAGGGGGCTGGCGCAGCCCCAGCATTTT
len: 15; v_gene: TRBV6-1; j_gene: TRBJ1-4; abundance: many; d_gene: .; CDR3aa: CASSEEGQGYEKLFF; CDR3nt: TGTGCCAGCAGTGAAGAGGGTCAGGGATATGAAAAACTGTTTTTT
len: 16; v_gene: TRBV7-6; j_gene: TRBJ2-2; abundance: many; d_gene: TRBD1; CDR3aa: CASSYLGQGDTGELFF; CDR3nt: TGTGCCAGCAGCTACCTTGGACAGGGTGACACCGGGGAGCTGTTTTTT
len: 15; v_gene: TRBV5-6; j_gene: TRBJ2-5; abundance: many; d_gene: .; CDR3aa: CASSMPGLGGETQYF; CDR3nt: TGTGCCAGCAGCATGCCGGGACTGGGGGGAGAGACCCAGTACTTC
len: 16; v_gene: TRBV18; j_gene: TRBJ1-1; abundance: .; d_gene: TRBD1; CDR3aa: CASSPGQGMLNTEAFF; CDR3nt: TGTGCCAGCTCACCAGGACAGGGGATGCTGAACACTGAAGCTTTCTTT
len: 13; v_gene: TRBV19; j_gene: TRBJ1-1; abundance: .; d_gene: .; CDR3aa: CASSPGIRTEAFF; CDR3nt: TGTGCCAGTAGCCCAGGGATTCGGACTGAAGCTTTCTTT
len: 16; v_gene: TRBV19; j_gene: TRBJ1-1; abundance: many; d_gene: TRBD1; CDR3aa: CASREQGAVWDTEAFF; CDR3nt: TGTGCCAGTAGGGAACAGGGGGCCGTTTGGGACACTGAAGCTTTCTTT
len: 14; v_gene: TRBV12-3/TRBV12-4; j_gene: TRBJ2-7; abundance: many; d_gene: .; CDR3aa: CASSLSEGGREQYF; CDR3nt: TGTGCCAGCAGTTTGTCGGAGGGGGGAAGGGAGCAGTACTTC
len: 15; v_gene: TRBV5-1; j_gene: TRBJ1-2; abundance: .; d_gene: TRBD1; CDR3aa: CASSWGTGGSYGYTF; CDR3nt: TGCGCCAGCAGCTGGGGGACAGGGGGCAGCTATGGCTACACCTTC
len: 15; v_gene: TRBV28; j_gene: TRBJ2-4; abundance: once; d_gene: TRBD1; CDR3aa: CASSVDNRDRLGQYF; CDR3nt: TGTGCCAGCAGTGTCGATAACCGGGACAGGCTCGGGCAGTACTTC
len: 18; v_gene: TRBV6-2/TRBV6-3; j_gene: TRBJ1-3; abundance: once; d_gene: .; CDR3aa: CASSRDIGGFLSGNTIYF; CDR3nt: TGTGCCAGCAGCCGGGACATCGGAGGGTTTCTCTCTGGAAACACCATATATTTT
len: 15; v_gene: TRBV28; j_gene: TRBJ1-1; abundance: many; d_gene: TRBD1; CDR3aa: CATDRIGTGDTEAFF; CDR3nt: TGTGCCACCGACCGGATCGGGACAGGGGACACTGAAGCTTTCTTT
len: 13; v_gene: TRBV11-2; j_gene: TRBJ2-5; abundance: many; d_gene: .; CDR3aa: CASSLAFSETQYF; CDR3nt: TGTGCCAGCAGCTTAGCATTCAGTGAGACCCAGTACTTC
len: 11; v_gene: TRBV30; j_gene: TRBJ2-7; abundance: many; d_gene: .; CDR3aa: CAWNRHYEQYF; CDR3nt: TGTGCCTGGAACCGCCATTACGAGCAGTACTTC
len: 14; v_gene: TRBV2; j_gene: TRBJ2-7; abundance: many; d_gene: .; CDR3aa: CASSPDEGGYEQYF; CDR3nt: TGTGCCAGCAGTCCTGATGAGGGTGGCTACGAGCAGTACTTC
len: 15; v_gene: TRBV7-2; j_gene: TRBJ2-7; abundance: .; d_gene: TRBD2; CDR3aa: CASSFSGGATYEQYF; CDR3nt: TGTGCCAGCAGCTTTAGCGGGGGGGCTACCTACGAGCAGTACTTC
len: 14; v_gene: TRBV20-1; j_gene: TRBJ1-5; abundance: few; d_gene: TRBD1; CDR3aa: CSALTDRDNQPQHF; CDR3nt: TGCAGTGCCCTAACGGACAGGGACAATCAGCCCCAGCATTTT
len: 14; v_gene: TRBV7-2; j_gene: TRBJ1-2; abundance: many; d_gene: TRBD1; CDR3aa: CASSLAGQTHGYTF; CDR3nt: TGTGCCAGCAGCTTAGCGGGACAGACCCATGGCTACACCTTC
len: 13; v_gene: TRBV20-1; j_gene: TRBJ2-5; abundance: many; d_gene: .; CDR3aa: CSARDGTQETQYF; CDR3nt: TGCAGTGCTCGGGACGGCACCCAAGAGACCCAGTACTTC
len: 15; v_gene: TRBV7-9; j_gene: TRBJ2-7; abundance: many; d_gene: TRBD2; CDR3aa: CASSPSGSRLNEQYF; CDR3nt: TGTGCCAGCAGCCCTAGCGGGAGCCGTCTCAACGAGCAGTACTTC
len: 10; v_gene: TRBV6-1; j_gene: TRBJ1-3; abundance: many; d_gene: .; CDR3aa: CASIGNTIYF; CDR3nt: TGTGCCAGCATTGGCAACACCATATATTTT
len: 15; v_gene: TRBV6-1; j_gene: TRBJ1-5; abundance: many; d_gene: .; CDR3aa: CASSLGRGVHQPQHF; CDR3nt: TGTGCCAGCAGCTTGGGAAGGGGAGTTCATCAGCCCCAGCATTTT
len: 15; v_gene: TRBV5-1; j_gene: TRBJ1-2; abundance: .; d_gene: .; CDR3aa: CASSWGVGANYGYTF; CDR3nt: TGCGCCAGCAGCTGGGGGGTCGGAGCTAACTATGGCTACACCTTC
len: 15; v_gene: TRBV5-5; j_gene: TRBJ1-2; abundance: many; d_gene: .; CDR3aa: CASSSSDGGGYGYTF; CDR3nt: TGTGCCAGCAGCTCCTCGGACGGTGGAGGATATGGCTACACCTTC
len: 14; v_gene: TRBV20-1; j_gene: TRBJ2-5; abundance: .; d_gene: TRBD2; CDR3aa: CSARGGGREETQYF; CDR3nt: TGCAGTGCTAGAGGAGGCGGGAGGGAAGAGACCCAGTACTTC
len: 15; v_gene: TRBV6-1; j_gene: TRBJ1-6; abundance: .; d_gene: .; CDR3aa: CASNSNGAMLSPLHF; CDR3nt: TGTGCCAGCAACTCGAACGGGGCAATGTTGTCACCCCTCCACTTT
len: 19; v_gene: TRBV6-2/TRBV6-3; j_gene: TRBJ1-1; abundance: .; d_gene: TRBD1; CDR3aa: CASRNTYQDRANMNTEAFF; CDR3nt: TGTGCCAGCAGAAATACGTACCAGGACAGGGCCAATATGAACACTGAAGCTTTCTTT
len: 15; v_gene: TRBV5-1; j_gene: TRBJ1-1; abundance: .; d_gene: .; CDR3aa: CASSLVGVGASEAFF; CDR3nt: TGCGCCAGCAGCTTGGTGGGGGTCGGCGCTTCTGAAGCTTTCTTT
len: 13; v_gene: TRBV19; j_gene: TRBJ1-5; abundance: many; d_gene: .; CDR3aa: CASSWGSNQPQHF; CDR3nt: TGTGCCAGTAGTTGGGGGAGCAATCAGCCCCAGCATTTT
len: 14; v_gene: TRBV5-1; j_gene: TRBJ1-2; abundance: many; d_gene: .; CDR3aa: CASQEGNGMRGYTF; CDR3nt: TGCGCCAGCCAGGAGGGGAACGGCATGCGAGGCTACACCTTC
len: 14; v_gene: TRBV16; j_gene: TRBJ1-2; abundance: .; d_gene: .; CDR3aa: CASGWTAYNYGYTF; CDR3nt: TGTGCCAGCGGCTGGACAGCGTACAACTATGGCTACACCTTC
len: 14; v_gene: TRBV19; j_gene: TRBJ1-3; abundance: few; d_gene: .; CDR3aa: CASSLRNNRLSIYF; CDR3nt: TGTGCCAGTAGTTTACGAAATAATCGACTGAGCATATATTTT
len: 14; v_gene: TRBV4-2; j_gene: TRBJ1-1; abundance: many; d_gene: .; CDR3aa: CASSQSRGAVEAFF; CDR3nt: TGTGCCAGCAGCCAAAGTCGGGGGGCCGTTGAAGCTTTCTTT
len: 16; v_gene: TRBV6-2/TRBV6-3; j_gene: TRBJ2-7; abundance: .; d_gene: TRBD1; CDR3aa: CASSSSDRGKRYEQYF; CDR3nt: TGTGCCAGCAGTTCCTCGGACAGGGGAAAACGCTACGAGCAGTACTTC
len: 20; v_gene: TRBV27; j_gene: TRBJ1-1; abundance: many; d_gene: .; CDR3aa: CASSLWGRGGLIRMNTEAFF; CDR3nt: TGTGCCAGCAGTTTATGGGGGAGAGGGGGACTAATTCGAATGAACACTGAAGCTTTCTTT
len: 13; v_gene: TRBV20-1; j_gene: TRBJ1-2; abundance: few; d_gene: TRBD1; CDR3aa: CSADQGEHYGYTF; CDR3nt: TGCAGTGCGGATCAGGGGGAGCACTATGGCTACACCTTC
len: 13; v_gene: TRBV6-1; j_gene: TRBJ2-7; abundance: .; d_gene: .; CDR3aa: CASRRDGTYEQYF; CDR3nt: TGTGCCAGCAGACGGGACGGCACCTACGAGCAGTACTTC
len: 11; v_gene: TRBV30; j_gene: TRBJ2-7; abundance: many; d_gene: .; CDR3aa: CAWQEGREQYF; CDR3nt: TGTGCCTGGCAAGAGGGGCGCGAGCAGTACTTC
len: 14; v_gene: TRBV30; j_gene: TRBJ1-2; abundance: many; d_gene: .; CDR3aa: CAYPTVGLSYGYTF; CDR3nt: TGTGCCTACCCTACTGTAGGTTTAAGCTATGGCTACACCTTC
len: 16; v_gene: TRBV12-3/TRBV12-4; j_gene: TRBJ1-2; abundance: many; d_gene: .; CDR3aa: CASSANPWQTNYGYTF; CDR3nt: TGTGCCAGCAGTGCCAATCCGTGGCAGACCAACTATGGCTACACCTTC
len: 15; v_gene: TRBV4-1; j_gene: TRBJ1-2; abundance: many; d_gene: .; CDR3aa: CASSRERSSNYGYTF; CDR3nt: TGCGCCAGCAGCCGAGAGAGGTCCTCTAACTATGGCTACACCTTC
len: 13; v_gene: TRBV28; j_gene: TRBJ1-2; abundance: .; d_gene: .; CDR3aa: CASSLTGMYGYTF; CDR3nt: TGTGCCAGCAGTTTAACAGGGATGTATGGCTACACCTTC
len: 15; v_gene: TRBV28; j_gene: TRBJ2-5; abundance: .; d_gene: .; CDR3aa: CASSTRLRIQETQYF; CDR3nt: TGTGCCAGCAGTACAAGGCTGAGAATTCAAGAGACCCAGTACTTC